These 23 T cell receptor beta chains were sequenced from one sample in a study of blood T cell repertoires in COVID-19. Sequenced by immunoSEQ multiplex PCR; TCRdb stores in-frame clones only, minus some. This sample yields some 58,000 clones, of which approximately 90% are seen a single time; 4% belongs to the top ten. Input material: peripheral blood. Source of these receptors: a man aged 45-65 years with acute or convalescent COVID-19.

The V call is TRBV7-2, the J call TRBJ1-4; 7 positions match TRBD1. CDR1 and CDR2 (germline): SGHTA, FQGNSA. Trimming removed 5 bases from V and 5 bases from J; junction bases left unmatched: 8. This CDR3 comprises 15 residues. CDR3 in amino acids: CASSPQTGPNEKLFF. Here the CDR3 DNA reads TGTGCCAGCAGCCCCCAGACAGGGCCCAATGAAAAACTGTTTTTT.

The rearrangement links TRBV6-5 to TRBJ2-3, with a tentative D call TRBD1 (6 bases). The V and J ends lost 2 bases and 2 bases respectively, with 14 bases between them. Germline assignment: CDR1 MNHEY and CDR2 SVGAGI. The CDR3 sequence is 16 residues long. The CDR3 nucleotides are TGTGCCAGCAGTTACCTAAGGGGGAGCCCCACAGATACGCAGTATTTT. Amino acids: CASSYLRGSPTDTQYF.

This clone was seen just once. This rearrangement joins TRBV5-6 to TRBJ1-1; the D gene is possibly TRBD1 (5 bases). This CDR3 spans 15 amino acids. Trimming left V 4 bases short and J 1 base short, with 14 bases between. Germline loops: CDR1 SGHDT, CDR2 YYEEEE. CDR3 sequence: CASSPLGAGNTEAFF. In nucleotides, the CDR3 is TGTGCCAGCAGCCCATTAGGGGCAGGGAACACTGAAGCTTTCTTT.

The sample holds one count of this clone. The V and J genes are TRBV30 and TRBJ1-6, with D uncertain. V was shortened by 4 bases and J by 0 bases, with 7 bases between the two germline ends. Germline assignment: CDR1 GTSNPN and CDR2 SVGIG (reference sequence). This CDR3 region has 14 residues. The CDR3 reads CAWKPTSYNSPLHF. For the CDR3, the DNA is TGTGCCTGGAAGCCCACCTCCTATAATTCACCCCTCCACTTT.

The V gene is TRBV6-5, the J gene TRBJ2-7; possible D gene TRBD2, 5 bases. V lost 4 bases and J lost 2, with 12 bases in between. The V gene's germline CDR1 is MNHEY and CDR2 SVGAGI. This CDR3 is 14 amino acids long. CDR3 sequence reads: CASSSEFGAYEQYF. The CDR3 region has the DNA TGTGCCAGCAGTTCCGAATTCGGGGCCTACGAGCAGTACTTC.

Here the CDR3 DNA reads TGCGCCAGCAGCTTGGTGTCCGGGAGGAACAATGAGCAGTTCTTC. It encodes CASSLVSGRNNEQFF. This chain connects TRBV5-1 to TRBJ2-1; 7 nucleotides match TRBD2. From germline, CDR1 is SGHRS and CDR2 YFSETQ. The CDR3 is 15 amino acids. Trimming removed 0 bases from V and 5 bases from J; junction bases left unmatched: 5. Full variable domain (missing parts from reference TRBV5-1 and TRBJ2-1): KAGVTQTPRYLIKTRGQQVTLSCSPISGHRSVSWYQQTPGQGLQFLFEYFSETQRNKGNFPGRFSGRQFSNSRSEMNVSTLELGDSALYLCASSLVSGRNNEQFFGPGTRLTVL.

This chain joins TRBV5-1 and TRBJ2-5; 11 positions match TRBD1. The V and J ends lost 3 bases and 4 bases, in that order; junction bases with no gene match: 2. The CDR3 sequence is 14 residues long. Germline V gene data show CDR1 as SGHRS and CDR2 as YFSETQ. CDR3 DNA: TGCGCCAGCAGCTCGGGGACAGGGGGAGAGACCCAGTACTTC. Translating it yields CASSSGTGGETQYF.

Only one count was recorded for this clone. J is TRBJ1-5 and V is TRBV27; D gene ambiguous. Germline lookup yields CDR1 MNHEY and CDR2 SMNVEV (reference sequence). V was clipped by 3 bases and J by 4 bases, with 7 bases between them. CDR3 length: 13 amino acids. The CDR3 region is CASSFRENQPQHF. CDR3 sequence (DNA): TGTGCCAGCAGTTTCCGGGAGAATCAGCCCCAGCATTTT.

The chain couples TRBV5-1 to TRBJ2-3, with unresolved D. With 0 bases removed from V and 2 bases from J, the gap between germline ends came to 7 bases. The CDR3 consists of 14 residues. CDR1 is SGHRS, CDR2 YFSETQ, per germline. CDR3 sequence (DNA): TGCGCCAGCAGCTTGGGGAGCACCACAGATACGCAGTATTTT. It encodes CASSLGSTTDTQYF. Looking up the rest from reference TRBV5-1 and TRBJ2-3 gives the full variable domain: KAGVTQTPRYLIKTRGQQVTLSCSPISGHRSVSWYQQTPGQGLQFLFEYFSETQRNKGNFPGRFSGRQFSNSRSEMNVSTLELGDSALYLCASSLGSTTDTQYFGPGTRLTVL.

J is TRBJ2-5 and V is TRBV6-1; 11 bases line up with TRBD2. This CDR3 contains 16 residues. The V and J ends lost 4 bases and 1 base, in that order; junction bases with no gene match: 5. From germline, CDR1 is MNHNS and CDR2 SASEGT. The CDR3 protein is CASSGYGTSGQETQYF. CDR3 sequence (DNA): TGTGCCAGCAGTGGATACGGGACTAGCGGCCAAGAGACCCAGTACTTC.

The V and J genes are TRBV28 and TRBJ1-5; weak D call: TRBD1 (5 bases). Trimming pared 6 bases from V and 5 bases from J, leaving 14 bases between. The CDR3 covers 14 residues. Germline V gene data show CDR1 as MDHEN and CDR2 as SYDVKM. The CDR3 spells CASSFGAPYQPQHF. The CDR3, as DNA: TGTGCCAGCAGCTTTGGGGCACCGTATCAGCCCCAGCATTTT.

This chain connects TRBV5-8 to TRBJ1-4; D may be TRBD1 (6 bases). CDR3 length: 15 amino acids. Germline V gene lookup returns CDR1 SGHTS and CDR2 YDEGEE. Trimming cost V 2 bases and J 8 bases, with 16 bases left between them. The chain's CDR3 is CASSFGGGQGEKLFF. The CDR3 DNA reads TGTGCCAGCAGCTTCGGCGGGGGGCAAGGGGAAAAACTGTTTTTT.

The DNA of the CDR3 is TGTGCCAGCACCAAAAGCGGGGGACAGGAAGCTTTCTTT. As protein: CASTKSGGQEAFF. The V and J genes are TRBV2 and TRBJ1-1; 7 positions match TRBD1. This CDR3 contains 13 residues. Germline CDR1 reads SNHLY; CDR2 reads FYNNEI. Unmatched junction bases numbered 10, after V lost 7 bases and J lost 8 bases.

This clone was observed a single time. The V gene is TRBV9, the J gene TRBJ2-6; D perhaps matches TRBD2 (6 bases). Per the germline V gene, CDR1 is SGDLS and CDR2 is YYNGEE. This CDR3 spans 18 amino acids. V lost 0 bases, J lost 0 bases, and 13 bases lay in between. The DNA of the CDR3 is TGTGCCAGCAGCGTAGAAGGGGCGGACTACTCTGGGGCCAACGTCCTGACTTTC. It is translated as CASSVEGADYSGANVLTF.

This chain uses TRBV5-6 with TRBJ1-4; no reliable D call. V lost 0 bases and J lost 4, with 7 bases in between. Germline values: CDR1 SGHDT, CDR2 YYEEEE. This CDR3 has 14 amino acids. CDR3 DNA sequence: TGTGCCAGCAGCTTGGCCGGGGTTAATGAAAAACTGTTTTTT. Its protein is CASSLAGVNEKLFF.

This rearrangement joins TRBV30 to TRBJ2-3; 8 positions agree with TRBD2. The trim removed 2 bases at V and 5 bases at J, leaving 6 bases unmatched. Germline lookup yields CDR1 GTSNPN and CDR2 SVGIG (reference sequence). CDR3 length: 14 amino acids. The CDR3 nucleotides are TGTGCCTGGAGTAACGGGGGGGGCGAAGATACGCAGTATTTT. Translated, it gives CAWSNGGGEDTQYF.

This clone was recorded only once. The rearrangement joins TRBV18 to TRBJ1-1, with TRBD1 as a possible D gene (5 bases). The V gene lost 3 bases and the J gene lost 5 bases, with 13 bases spanning the gap. Germline-derived CDR1 and CDR2 are KGHSH and LQKENI. CDR3 length: 14 amino acids. The CDR3 sequence is CASSPAGRNTEAFF. The DNA for the CDR3 is TGTGCCAGCTCACCGGCGGGGCGAAATACTGAAGCTTTCTTT.

The rearrangement joins TRBV3-1 (or the pseudogene TRBV3-2) to TRBJ2-7; 14 nucleotides agree with TRBD2. This CDR3 is 14 amino acids long. CDR1 is LGHDT, CDR2 YNNKEL, per germline (reference sequence). V lost 1 base to trimming and J lost 12 bases; unmatched junction nucleotides: 5. CDR3 in DNA: TGTGCCAGCAGCCAAGGCGGGACTAGCGGGAGAGGGTACTTC. It is translated as CASSQGGTSGRGYF.

The rearrangement uses TRBV7-3 and TRBJ2-3, with TRBD2 matching over 7 bases. With 3 bases clipped from V and 2 bases from J, the junction kept 5 bases outside the gene matches. CDR3 length equals 15 residues. CDR1 is SGHTA and CDR2 is FQGTGA in the germline V gene. CDR3 nucleotide sequence: TGTGCCAGCAGCTTGCGGGGGTATTACACAGATACGCAGTATTTT. It codes for CASSLRGYYTDTQYF.

The V gene is TRBV19, the J gene TRBJ1-4, with D possibly being TRBD1 (6 bases). The CDR3 loop spans 14 amino acids. Germline lookup yields CDR1 LNHDA and CDR2 SQIVND (reference sequence). V was shortened by 10 bases and J by 5 bases, with 17 bases between the two germline ends. CDR3 DNA: TGTGCCACTACCGGGGGGGCCGCGAATGAAAAACTGTTTTTT. Its translation: CATTGGAANEKLFF. The variable domain in full, with the rest retrieved from reference TRBV19 and TRBJ1-4, is DGGITQSPKYLFRKEGQNVTLSCEQNLNHDAMYWYRQDPGQGLRLIYYSQIVNDFQKGDIAEGYSVSREKKESFPLTVTSAQKNPTAFYLCATTGGAANEKLFFGSGTQLSVL.

The J gene is TRBJ1-5, the V gene TRBV6-2 or TRBV6-3, with 8 bases aligning to TRBD1. Germline V gene data show CDR1 as MNHEY and CDR2 as SVGEGT. V trimming: 4 bases; J trimming: 1 base; junction bases outside the gene matches: 6. This CDR3 contains 16 residues. The CDR3 sequence is CASSWQRQGSNQPQHF. In DNA, the CDR3 is TGTGCCAGCAGTTGGCAAAGACAGGGGAGCAATCAGCCCCAGCATTTT.

The CDR3 bases are TGTGCCAGCAGTGAAGGGGGGACTAGCGCGCCGGTCAATGAGCAGTTCTTC. Translated: CASSEGGTSAPVNEQFF. The genes are TRBV6-4 and TRBJ2-1; TRBD2 matches at 10 bases. The CDR3 loop spans 17 amino acids. The junction had 11 bases not matched to a gene; V was cut back by 3 bases and J by 6 bases. CDR1 MRHNA and CDR2 SNTAGT come from the germline V gene.

The CDR3 nucleotides read TGTGCCAGCAGCTCGTTAGCGGACCTGGACAGCACAGATACGCAGTATTTT. As protein: CASSSLADLDSTDTQYF. This chain uses TRBV13 with TRBJ2-3, with D possibly matching TRBD2 (6 bases). The CDR3 has 17 residues. V was cut by 4 bases and J by 0 bases, with 17 bases left in between. Germline values: CDR1 PRHDT, CDR2 FYEKMQ (reference sequence).